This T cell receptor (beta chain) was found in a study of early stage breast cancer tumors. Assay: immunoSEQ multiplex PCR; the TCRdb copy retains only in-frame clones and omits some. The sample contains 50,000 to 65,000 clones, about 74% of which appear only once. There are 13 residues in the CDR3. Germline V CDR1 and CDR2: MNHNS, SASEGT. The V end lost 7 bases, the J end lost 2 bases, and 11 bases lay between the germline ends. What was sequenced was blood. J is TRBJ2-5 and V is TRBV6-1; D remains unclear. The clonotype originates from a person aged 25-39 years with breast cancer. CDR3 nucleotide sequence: TGTGCCAGCACCGCGAGGCCTCAAGAGACCCAGTACTTC. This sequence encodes CASTARPQETQYF.